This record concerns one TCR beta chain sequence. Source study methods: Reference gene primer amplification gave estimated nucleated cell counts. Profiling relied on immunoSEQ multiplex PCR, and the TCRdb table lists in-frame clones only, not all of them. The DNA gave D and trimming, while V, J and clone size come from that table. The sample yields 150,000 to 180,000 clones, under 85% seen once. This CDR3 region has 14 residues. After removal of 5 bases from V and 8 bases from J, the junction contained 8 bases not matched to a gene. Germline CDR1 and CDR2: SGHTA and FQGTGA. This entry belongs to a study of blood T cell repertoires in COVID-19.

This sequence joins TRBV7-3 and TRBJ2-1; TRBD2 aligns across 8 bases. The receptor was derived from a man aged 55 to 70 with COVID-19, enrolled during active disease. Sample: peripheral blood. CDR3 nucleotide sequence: TGTGCCAGCAGCCCGGGGGGGCCATGGGATGAGCAGTTCTTC. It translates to CASSPGGPWDEQFF.